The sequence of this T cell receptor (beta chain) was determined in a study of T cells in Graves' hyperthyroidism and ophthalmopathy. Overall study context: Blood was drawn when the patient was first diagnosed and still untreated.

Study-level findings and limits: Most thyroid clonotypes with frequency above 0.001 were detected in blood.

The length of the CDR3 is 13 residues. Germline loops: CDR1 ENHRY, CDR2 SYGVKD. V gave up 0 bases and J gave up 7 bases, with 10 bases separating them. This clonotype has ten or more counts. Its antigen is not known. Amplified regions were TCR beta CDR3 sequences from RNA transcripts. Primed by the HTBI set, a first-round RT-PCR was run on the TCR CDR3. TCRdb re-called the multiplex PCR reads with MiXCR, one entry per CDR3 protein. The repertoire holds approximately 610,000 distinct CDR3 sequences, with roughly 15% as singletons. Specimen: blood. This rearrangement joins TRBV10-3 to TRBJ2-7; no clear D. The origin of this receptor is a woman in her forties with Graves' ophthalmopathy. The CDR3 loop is CAISESIGGEQYF. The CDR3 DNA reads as TGTGCCATCAGTGAGTCGATCGGTGGGGAGCAGTACTTC.